This record covers a single T cell receptor (beta chain). Its target is unknown. This entry is derived from a study of cytotoxic CD8 clonotypes in ibrutinib-treated CLL. For the study at large: IGHV unmutated under 18; relapsed/refractory about a dozen; treatment-naive about 15. Treatment had run for a median 12 months, range 6 to 36, when response samples were taken. Points from the study as a whole: Clonality increased at ibrutinib response, then returned toward baseline at progression. Few clonotypes were public, and these shrank or held steady under treatment.

The germline V gene encodes CDR1 LNHNV and CDR2 YYDKDF (reference sequence). This CDR3 contains 13 residues. After removal of 11 bases from V and 1 base from J, the junction contained 6 bases not matched to a gene. Assay: immunoSEQ multiplex PCR; the TCRdb copy retains only in-frame clones and omits some. The sample lists fewer than 400,000 clones; about 64% were seen once. The chain couples TRBV15 to TRBJ2-3; 7 bases align to TRBD2. The sequences come from PBMCs, collected after 36 months of ibrutinib treatment. The receptor was derived from a human donor with chronic lymphocytic leukemia. CDR3: CAVSSGGTDTQYF. The CDR3, as DNA: TGTGCCGTGTCTAGCGGAGGCACAGATACGCAGTATTTT.